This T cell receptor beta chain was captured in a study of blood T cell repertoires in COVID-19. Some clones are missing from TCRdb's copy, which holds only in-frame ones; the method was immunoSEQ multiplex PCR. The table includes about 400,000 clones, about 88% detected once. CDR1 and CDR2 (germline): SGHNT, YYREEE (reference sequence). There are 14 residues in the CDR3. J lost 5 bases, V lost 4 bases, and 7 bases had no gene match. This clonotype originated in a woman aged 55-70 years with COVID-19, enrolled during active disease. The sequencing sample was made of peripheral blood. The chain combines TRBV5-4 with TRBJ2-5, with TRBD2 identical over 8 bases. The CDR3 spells CASSPGTSVETQYF. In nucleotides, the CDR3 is TGTGCCAGCAGCCCCGGGACTAGTGTGGAGACCCAGTACTTC.